This TCR beta chain was documented in a study of CD8+ T cells in alopecia areata. Study results and limitations: Higher clonality was seen in lesional scalp than in normal scalp, especially in alopecia totalis/universalis. TCRs were shared less clearly across patients than in mice, possibly for HLA-related reasons.

This clone was recorded a few times. Its antigen is unidentified. Sequencing templates came from extracted RNA that was reverse transcribed into cDNA. The data were produced by immunoSEQ multiplex PCR, yet TCRdb's version contains in-frame clones alone and is incomplete. The repertoire consists of about 190,000 clones, with over 50% occurring once and the leading ten covering approximately 15%. Obtained from alopecia areata patients were lesional scalp punch biopsies along with peripheral blood. The sequencing here drew on CD4+ T cells sorted from blood, taken at week 0. The receptor comes from a human donor with alopecia areata.

In nucleotides, the CDR3 is TGTGCTAGTGGTTTGTCAGATAGCAATCAGCCCCAGCATTTT. It encodes CASGLSDSNQPQHF. V is TRBV12-5 and J is TRBJ1-5; no definite D call. CDR1 and CDR2 (germline): LGHNT, FRNRAP. The CDR3 runs 14 residues. Trimming removed 2 bases from V and 0 bases from J, with 5 bases in between.